This T cell receptor (beta chain) comes out of a study of CD8 T cells in Susac syndrome. RNA amounts of about 0.5 to 1 ug underwent reverse transcription with random hexamers. TCRdb re-derived calls from the immunoSEQ multiplex PCR reads in MiXCR, one entry per CDR3 protein. The sample lists some 26,000 distinct CDR3 sequences, about 95% occurring once. The germline V gene has CDR1 SEHNR and CDR2 FQNEAQ (reference sequence). CDR3 size: 16 residues. The V end lost 5 bases, the J end lost 6 bases, and 20 bases lay between the germline ends. J is TRBJ1-3 and V is TRBV7-9; D call uncertain. Sample: CD8+ T cells from PBMCs. This clonotype was obtained from a human donor in good health. CDR3 amino acids: CASSPWSTVAENTIYF. The CDR3 coding sequence is TGTGCCAGCAGCCCCTGGAGTACGGTTGCTGAAAACACCATATATTTT.